The 15 T cell receptor beta chains given below trace back to one sample, sequenced in a study of blood T cell repertoires in COVID-19. Some clones are missing from TCRdb's copy, which holds only in-frame ones; the method was immunoSEQ multiplex PCR. Here the sample spans 200,000 or so clones, around 83% being singletons. The sample consisted of peripheral blood. The source is a man aged 45-65 years who had recovered from COVID-19.

The gene calls are TRBV19 and TRBJ1-5; D may be TRBD1 (6 bases). The V gene lost 3 bases and the J gene lost 5 bases, with 14 bases spanning the gap. The CDR3 runs to 15 residues. The germline V gene encodes CDR1 LNHDA and CDR2 SQIVND (reference sequence). CDR3 sequence (DNA): TGTGCCAGTAGTATGACAGGCAGCTGGCATCAGCCCCAGCATTTT. It is translated as CASSMTGSWHQPQHF.

The chain employs TRBV18 and TRBJ1-5; the match to TRBD1 covers 9 bases. CDR1 is KGHSH, CDR2 LQKENI, per germline. The CDR3 is 17 residues long. V lost 2 bases, J lost 0 bases, and 5 bases stayed unmatched. CDR3 nucleotides: TGTGCCAGCTCACCAGTCGGGACAGGGCCTAGCAATCAGCCCCAGCATTTT. It specifies CASSPVGTGPSNQPQHF.

This chain connects TRBV18 to TRBJ1-3, with D possibly TRBD1 on 6 matching bases. Between the trimmed V and J ends, which lost 2 bases and 0 bases, there was a span of 11 bases. Germline values: CDR1 KGHSH, CDR2 LQKENI. There are 16 residues in the CDR3. CDR3 in DNA: TGTGCCAGCTCACCAGGGCAGGGGCGCTCTGGAAACACCATATATTTT. Translating gives CASSPGQGRSGNTIYF.

The chain combines TRBV11-3 with TRBJ2-3; D perhaps matches TRBD2 (6 bases). CDR3 length: 13 amino acids. Germline V CDR1 and CDR2: SGHNT, YENEEA. V was shortened by 4 bases and J by 7 bases, with 12 bases between the two germline ends. The CDR3 DNA sequence: TGTGCCAGCAGCTCCCCTGCGGGAAATACGCAGTATTTT. Protein sequence: CASSSPAGNTQYF.

This clone was found a few times. The V call is TRBV5-1, the J call TRBJ1-1; a weak D match, TRBD1 (5 bases). The V gene lost 1 base and the J gene lost 1 base, with 11 bases spanning the gap. Germline CDR1 and CDR2: SGHRS and YFSETQ. CDR3 length: 15 amino acids. CDR3 amino acids: CASSLPVGGNTEAFF. The DNA of the CDR3 is TGCGCCAGCAGCTTGCCCGTGGGGGGGAACACTGAAGCTTTCTTT.

The chain combines TRBV4-1 with TRBJ1-5; the match to TRBD1 covers 7 bases. This CDR3 spans 14 amino acids. CDR1 MGHRA and CDR2 YSYEKL come from the germline V gene. V lost 4 bases, J lost 4 bases, and 4 bases stayed unmatched. The CDR3 sequence: CASSRDRGNQPQHF. The CDR3 coding sequence is TGCGCCAGCAGCCGGGACAGAGGGAATCAGCCCCAGCATTTT.

The chain links TRBV27 to TRBJ1-2, with D possibly TRBD1 on 5 matching bases. Germline CDR1 is MNHEY and CDR2 is SMNVEV (reference sequence). The CDR3 has 15 amino acids. Trimming cost V 1 base and J 0 bases, with 9 bases left between them. The CDR3 region has the DNA TGTGCCAGCAGTTTATTATCGACAGCTAACTATGGCTACACCTTC. It encodes CASSLLSTANYGYTF.

The chain uses TRBV27 and TRBJ2-6; no clear D. Deletions cut 3 bases from V and 0 bases from J, with 6 bases between. This CDR3 contains 15 residues. Germline CDR1 MNHEY, CDR2 SMNVEV (reference sequence). Here the CDR3 reads CASSFMSSGANVLTF. DNA of the CDR3: TGTGCCAGCAGTTTCATGAGCTCTGGGGCCAACGTCCTGACTTTC.

The chain uses TRBV7-9 and TRBJ2-5; tentatively, D is TRBD2 (6 bases). CDR1 and CDR2 from the germline V gene are SEHNR and FQNEAQ (reference sequence). V was pared by 0 bases and J by 3 bases, with 14 bases between. The CDR3 is made up of 16 amino acids. The CDR3 sequence: CASSLAFTSNKETQYF. CDR3 nucleotides: TGTGCCAGCAGCTTAGCGTTCACTAGCAATAAAGAGACCCAGTACTTC.

The chain joins TRBV20-1 to TRBJ1-2, with D unresolved. In germline, CDR1 is DFQATT, CDR2 SNEGSKA (reference sequence). The CDR3 extends over 11 amino acids. V was trimmed by 4 bases and J by 4 bases, leaving 7 bases between them. CDR3 in DNA: TGCAGTGCTACACAGAGCTATGGCTACACCTTC. Translated, it gives CSATQSYGYTF.

This clone has more than one count but fewer than ten. The V gene is TRBV7-9, the J gene TRBJ2-7, with 8 bases aligning to TRBD2. V shed 2 bases, J shed 3 bases, and the junction held 6 bases outside the gene matches. The germline CDR1 and CDR2 sequences are SEHNR and FQNEAQ (reference sequence). The CDR3 runs to 15 residues. CDR3 sequence: CASSLWSSGLYEQYF. CDR3 nucleotides: TGTGCCAGCAGCTTATGGTCTAGCGGGCTCTACGAGCAGTACTTC.

The genes are TRBV2 and TRBJ2-3, with D perhaps matching TRBD1 (6 bases). The CDR3 runs 14 residues. The germline V gene has CDR1 SNHLY and CDR2 FYNNEI. The V gene lost 4 bases and the J gene lost 1 base, with 9 bases spanning the gap. The DNA of the CDR3 is TGTGCCAGCAGTGCACAGGGAGGCACAGATACGCAGTATTTT. Translating gives CASSAQGGTDTQYF.

This clone was recorded only once. V and J are TRBV11-3 and TRBJ1-3; D is uncertain. This CDR3 contains 16 residues. Germline values: CDR1 SGHNT, CDR2 YENEEA. V lost 5 bases and J 8 bases, leaving 22 bases between the germline ends. Here the CDR3 DNA reads TGTGCCAGCAGCGCGGGCAAGGCTCTTTCGAGAGACACCATATATTTT. It encodes CASSAGKALSRDTIYF.

This sequence joins TRBV11-1 and TRBJ1-1; 8 bases agree with TRBD1. After removal of 6 bases from V and 3 bases from J, the junction contained 3 bases not matched to a gene. Germline V CDR1 and CDR2: SGHAT, FQDESV (reference sequence). There are 13 residues in the CDR3. The CDR3 DNA reads TGTGCCAGCAGTCACAGGGGGGACACTGAAGCTTTCTTT. The encoded protein is CASSHRGDTEAFF.

The V gene is TRBV5-6, the J gene TRBJ2-3; the match to TRBD2 covers 11 bases. The germline V gene encodes CDR1 SGHDT and CDR2 YYEEEE. CDR3 size: 15 residues. J lost 1 base, V lost 4 bases, and 2 bases had no gene match. The CDR3 region is CASSLLAGGTDTQYF. In nucleotides, the CDR3 is TGTGCCAGCAGCCTACTAGCGGGAGGCACAGATACGCAGTATTTT.